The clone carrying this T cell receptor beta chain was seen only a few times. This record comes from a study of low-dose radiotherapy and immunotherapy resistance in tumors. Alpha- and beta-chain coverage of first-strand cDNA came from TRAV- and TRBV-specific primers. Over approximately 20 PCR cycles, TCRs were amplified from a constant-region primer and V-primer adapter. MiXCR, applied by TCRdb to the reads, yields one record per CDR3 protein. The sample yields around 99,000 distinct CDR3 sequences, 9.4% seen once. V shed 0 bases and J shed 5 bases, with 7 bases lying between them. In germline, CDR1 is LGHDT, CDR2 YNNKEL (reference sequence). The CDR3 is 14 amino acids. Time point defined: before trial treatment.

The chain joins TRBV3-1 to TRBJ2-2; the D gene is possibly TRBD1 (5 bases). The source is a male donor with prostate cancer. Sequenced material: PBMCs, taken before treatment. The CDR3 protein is CASSQEGRTGELFF. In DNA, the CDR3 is TGTGCCAGCAGCCAAGAGGGGCGGACCGGGGAGCTGTTTTTT.